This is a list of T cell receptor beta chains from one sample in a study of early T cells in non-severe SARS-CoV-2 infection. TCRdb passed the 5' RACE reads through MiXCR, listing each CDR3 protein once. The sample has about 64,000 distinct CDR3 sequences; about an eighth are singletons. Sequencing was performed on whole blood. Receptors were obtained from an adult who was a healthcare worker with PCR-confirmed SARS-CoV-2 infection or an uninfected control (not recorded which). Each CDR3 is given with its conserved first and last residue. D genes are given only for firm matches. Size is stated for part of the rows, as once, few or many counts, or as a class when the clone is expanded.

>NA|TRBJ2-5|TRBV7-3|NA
TGTGCCAGCAGCTTGCCCGGGAAGACCCAGTACTTC
CASSLPGKTQYF
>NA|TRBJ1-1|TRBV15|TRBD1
TGTGCCATCTCAGGGGGGCAGAGGACTGAAGCTTTCTTT
CAISGGQRTEAFF
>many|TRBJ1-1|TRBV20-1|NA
TGCAGTGCTAGGGAGGGCTCGGGTTTAACTGAAGCTTTCTTT
CSAREGSGLTEAFF
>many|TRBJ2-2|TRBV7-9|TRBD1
TGTGCCACTAGGACAGGGGGCGACACCGGGGAGCTGTTTTTT
CATRTGGDTGELFF
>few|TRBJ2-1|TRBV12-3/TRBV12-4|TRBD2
TGTGCCAGCACTCCTGGACTAGCGGGGGGCTTCAATGAGCAGTTCTTC
CASTPGLAGGFNEQFF
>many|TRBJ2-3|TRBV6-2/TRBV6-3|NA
TGTGCCAGCAGTTACTCGAAAGGACAGCTAGACACAGATACGCAGTATTTT
CASSYSKGQLDTDTQYF
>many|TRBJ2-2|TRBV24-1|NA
TGTGCCACCAAGGGGGACGGGGCCACCGGGGAGCTGTTTTTT
CATKGDGATGELFF
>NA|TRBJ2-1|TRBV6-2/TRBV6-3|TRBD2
TGTGCCAGCAGTCCTAGCGGGGGGACCTCCTACAATGAGCAGTTCTTC
CASSPSGGTSYNEQFF
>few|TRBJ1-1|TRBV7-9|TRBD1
TGTGCCAGCAGACACGGACAGGGGATGAACACTGAAGCTTTCTTT
CASRHGQGMNTEAFF
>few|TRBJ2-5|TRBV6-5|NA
TGTGCCAGCAGTACCGGGCAGGAGACCCAGTACTTC
CASSTGQETQYF
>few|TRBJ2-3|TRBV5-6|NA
TGTGCCAGCAGATCCGCGGGTAGCACAGATACGCAGTATTTT
CASRSAGSTDTQYF
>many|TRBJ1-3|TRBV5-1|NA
TGCGCCAGCAGCTTGGCCACAAGGCGAAACTCTGGAAACACCATATATTTT
CASSLATRRNSGNTIYF
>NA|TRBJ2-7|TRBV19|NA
TGTGCCAGTAGTATGGGGGACTCCTCCTACGAGCAGTACTTC
CASSMGDSSYEQYF
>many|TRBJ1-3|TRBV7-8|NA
TGTGCCAGCAGCTTATCGGGCCCTGGAAACACCATATATTTT
CASSLSGPGNTIYF
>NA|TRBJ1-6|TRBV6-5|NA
TGTGCCAGCAGGGTGTATAATTCACCCCTCCACTTT
CASRVYNSPLHF
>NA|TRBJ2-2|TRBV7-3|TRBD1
TGTGCCAGCAGCATCACGGGACAGACCAACACCGGGGAGCTGTTTTTT
CASSITGQTNTGELFF
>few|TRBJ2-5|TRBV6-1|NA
TGTGCCAGCAGCCAGAACCGAGGGGGGGTTCTAGAGACCCAGTACTTC
CASSQNRGGVLETQYF
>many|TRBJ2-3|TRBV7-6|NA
TGTGCCAGCAGCTACCGCCGGGGACTGGGAGATACGCAGTATTTT
CASSYRRGLGDTQYF
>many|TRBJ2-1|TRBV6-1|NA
TGTGCCAGCAGTGAAAGGCCCCCTCCTTACAATGAGCAGTTCTTC
CASSERPPPYNEQFF
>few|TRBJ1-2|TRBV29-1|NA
TGCAGCGTTGAAGGGGCAGGATACTATGGCTACACCTTC
CSVEGAGYYGYTF
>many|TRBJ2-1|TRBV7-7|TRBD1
TGTGCCAGCAGCCCGGGGACAGGGGACAATGAGCAGTTCTTC
CASSPGTGDNEQFF
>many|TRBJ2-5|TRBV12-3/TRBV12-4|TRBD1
TGTGCCAGCAGTCGACAGGGCCAAGAGACCCAGTACTTC
CASSRQGQETQYF